The T cell receptor beta chain under discussion was sequenced for a study of T cell repertoires in cytomegalovirus infection. Notes on the study in general: The study found HLA-C-restricted CMV-specific TCR beta clonotypes dominating the ex vivo response.

TCRdb called the reads again in MiXCR, with one record for every CDR3 protein. The table lists about 310,000 distinct CDR3 sequences, 20% to 25% of them singletons, with 10% to 15% in the top ten. For this clonotype: The antigen is unknown.

The ends were cut back, 5 bases at V and 1 base at J, with 14 bases in the middle. This CDR3 has 14 residues. The germline V gene encodes CDR1 DFQATT and CDR2 SNEGSKA (reference sequence). The TCR comes from a human donor in good health (CMV status not recorded). Some clones in this sample may be carry-over from other donors' samples. The source was cultured PBMCs, collected from culture after CMV antigen stimulation. J is TRBJ1-1 and V is TRBV20-1; tentative D call: TRBD1 (6 bases). CDR3 in DNA: TGCAGTGCTTCCCACAGGGTGGGGAACACTGAAGCTTTCTTT. Translating it yields CSASHRVGNTEAFF.